What follows are 2 T cell receptor beta chains derived from one specimen sequenced in a study of human T cells and chemical hapten exposure (dated by TCRdb to the early 2020s). The time point label corresponds to: pre-sensitization, week 0. This specimen's treatment or condition label, interpreted: therapeutic diphenylcyclopropenone sensitization with weekly scalp DPC. The method behind the library was RACE. The sequencer was a NextSeq 500. TCRdb handled the public reads itself, with Q25 trimming in fastp and clone calling in MiXCR, and kept productive beta chains. Each entry is one CDR3 protein sequence, shown with its most common DNA and genes. Across this sample there are more than 300,000 distinct CDR3 sequences, with around 5% seen only once. The top ten hold about 8.7% of the sample. Sequenced here: whole blood, sampled in connection with sensitization to the hapten diphenylcyclopropenone (DPC). All receptors come from a woman younger than 30 with alopecia areata. Some clones in this sample may be carry-over from other donors' samples.

This clonotype has just a few counts. The chain has TRBV20-1 and TRBJ2-3; perhaps TRBD2 as D (5 bases). CDR1 is DFQATT, CDR2 SNEGSKA, per germline (reference sequence). The CDR3 consists of 16 residues. V was shortened by 3 bases and J by 2 bases, with 18 bases between the two germline ends. CDR3 in amino acids: CSARDPSGYNTDTQYF. The CDR3 DNA sequence: TGCAGTGCTAGGGATCCGTCGGGGTATAACACAGATACGCAGTATTTT.

This clonotype turned up a few times. The chain couples TRBV4-3 to TRBJ1-3; TRBD1 is a possible D gene (5 bases). The V gene lost 4 bases and the J gene lost 0 bases, with 16 bases spanning the gap. Looked up from germline, CDR1 is LGHNA and CDR2 is YSLEER. This CDR3 comprises 17 residues. The chain's CDR3 is CASSPHKRGFSGNTIYF. The CDR3, as DNA: TGCGCCAGCAGCCCCCACAAGAGGGGTTTCTCTGGAAACACCATATATTTT.